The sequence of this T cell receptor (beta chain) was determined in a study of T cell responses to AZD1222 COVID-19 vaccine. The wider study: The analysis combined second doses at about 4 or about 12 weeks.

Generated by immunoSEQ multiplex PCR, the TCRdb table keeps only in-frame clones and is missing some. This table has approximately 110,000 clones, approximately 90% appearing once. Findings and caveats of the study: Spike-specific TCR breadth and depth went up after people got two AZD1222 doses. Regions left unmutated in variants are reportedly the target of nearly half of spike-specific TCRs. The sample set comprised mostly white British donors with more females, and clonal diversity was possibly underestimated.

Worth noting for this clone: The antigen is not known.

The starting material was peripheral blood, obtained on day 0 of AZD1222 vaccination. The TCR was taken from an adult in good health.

CDR3 nucleotide sequence: TGTGCCATCAGTGAGTTAGTGGGGGGCTACGAGACCCAGTACTTC. The encoded protein is CAISELVGGYETQYF. The rearrangement uses TRBV10-3 and TRBJ2-5; TRBD1 or TRBD2 may be the D gene (6 bases each). In germline, CDR1 is ENHRY, CDR2 SYGVKD. This CDR3 is 15 amino acids long. V lost 1 base and J 5 bases, leaving 14 bases between the germline ends.